The 31 T cell receptor beta chains reported below all come from one sample, sequenced in a study of blood T cell repertoires in COVID-19. The table came from immunoSEQ multiplex PCR; TCRdb's copy has only in-frame clones and leaves some out. The sample lists some 45,000 clones, roughly 87% occurring once. Sequencing was performed on peripheral blood. The receptor set was obtained from a man between 60 and 75 years old with active COVID-19.

CDR3 DNA sequence: TGTGCCAGCAGCCAAGAACCCACTAGCGGGTCCTACAATGAGCAGTTCTTC. Translating gives CASSQEPTSGSYNEQFF. The chain uses TRBV4-2 and TRBJ2-1, with TRBD2 matching over 9 bases. Germline-derived CDR1 and CDR2 are LGHNA and YNFKEQ. The CDR3 runs 17 residues. With 0 bases clipped from V and 1 base from J, the junction kept 4 bases outside the gene matches.

J is TRBJ2-7 and V is TRBV28; the match to TRBD2 covers 8 bases. There are 16 residues in the CDR3. The V and J ends lost 2 bases and 2 bases, in that order; junction bases with no gene match: 8. CDR1 is MDHEN, CDR2 SYDVKM, per germline. CDR3 protein: CASSLGRLARTYEQYF. The CDR3 DNA sequence: TGTGCCAGCAGTTTAGGGAGACTAGCGAGAACCTACGAGCAGTACTTC.

This chain connects TRBV30 to TRBJ1-2; TRBD1 agrees at 7 bases. V gave up 1 base and J gave up 7 bases; unmatched junction bases: 6. CDR1 and CDR2 from the germline V gene are GTSNPN and SVGIG (reference sequence). The CDR3 is 13 residues long. CDR3 DNA: TGTGCCTGGAGTGGTGAGGGGGCGGGTGGCTACACCTTC. Translated, it gives CAWSGEGAGGYTF.

This clone came up once. The rearrangement links TRBV30 to TRBJ1-6; a possible D gene is TRBD1 (6 bases). This CDR3 contains 16 residues. The germline gives CDR1 GTSNPN, CDR2 SVGIG (reference sequence). V was clipped by 0 bases and J by 0 bases, with 9 bases between them. Written as DNA, the CDR3 is TGTGCCTGGAGTGTAGACAGGAGCTCCTATAATTCACCCCTCCACTTT. Its translation: CAWSVDRSSYNSPLHF.

The chain uses TRBV30 and TRBJ2-3, with a tentative D call TRBD1 (6 bases). Germline V gene sequence: CDR1 GTSNPN, CDR2 SVGIG (reference sequence). The CDR3 consists of 15 residues. Deletions cut 0 bases from V and 5 bases from J, with 15 bases between. Here the CDR3 reads CAWSVLLGAGDTQYF. The DNA of the CDR3 is TGTGCCTGGAGTGTACTTTTGGGGGCCGGAGATACGCAGTATTTT.

The chain joins TRBV4-2 to TRBJ2-7; 8 bases match TRBD1. The CDR3 contains 15 residues. The V and J ends lost 1 base and 2 bases, in that order; junction bases with no gene match: 4. Germline CDR1 and CDR2: LGHNA and YNFKEQ. The CDR3 protein is CASSQGQGSAYEQYF. The CDR3 region has the DNA TGTGCCAGCAGCCAAGGACAGGGGAGCGCCTACGAGCAGTACTTC.

The chain employs TRBV3-1 (or the pseudogene TRBV3-2) and TRBJ2-7; 9 bases align to TRBD2. This CDR3 is 15 amino acids long. Germline assignment: CDR1 LGHDT and CDR2 YNNKEL (reference sequence). V lost 4 bases, J lost 3 bases, and 7 bases stayed unmatched. The CDR3: CASSRKTSGRYEQYF. CDR3 nucleotide sequence: TGTGCCAGCAGCCGTAAGACTAGCGGTCGCTACGAGCAGTACTTC.

The genes are TRBV19 and TRBJ1-1; TRBD1 aligns across 8 bases. Germline V lookup: CDR1 LNHDA, CDR2 SQIVND (reference sequence). The CDR3 is 14 residues long. V trimming: 5 bases; J trimming: 4 bases; junction bases outside the gene matches: 6. The CDR3 DNA reads as TGTGCCAGTAGTGTCAGGGGGCTTGGCACTGAAGCTTTCTTT. Its translation is CASSVRGLGTEAFF.

The rearrangement links TRBV6-5 to TRBJ1-6; TRBD1 matches 9 bases. The V gene end was trimmed by 2 bases and the J gene end by 8 bases; junction bases not matched to a gene: 4. The CDR3 is made up of 15 amino acids. Germline values: CDR1 MNHEY, CDR2 SVGAGI. The CDR3 coding sequence is TGTGCCAGCAGTTACACCAGGACAGGGGATTCACCCCTCCACTTT. Translating gives CASSYTRTGDSPLHF.

The V call is TRBV5-3, the J call TRBJ2-7, with D unresolved. TRBV5-3 is flagged as an ORF with uncertain function. The CDR3 has 10 amino acids. V was trimmed by 4 bases and J by 4 bases, leaving 3 bases between them. CDR3 amino acids: CARSAYEQYF. The CDR3 region has the DNA TGTGCCAGAAGCGCGTACGAGCAGTACTTC.

V and J are TRBV6-2 or TRBV6-3 and TRBJ2-1; no reliable D call. The CDR3 extends over 14 amino acids. The ends were cut back, 2 bases at V and 7 bases at J, with 12 bases in the middle. Germline lookup yields CDR1 MNHEY and CDR2 SVGEGT. The CDR3 region is CASSYRPRVNEQFF. Written as DNA, the CDR3 is TGTGCCAGCAGTTACCGTCCTCGGGTGAATGAGCAGTTCTTC.

The chain employs TRBV27 and TRBJ1-5, with D possibly matching TRBD1 (5 bases). CDR3 size: 16 residues. Germline CDR1 and CDR2: MNHEY and SMNVEV (reference sequence). The V end lost 7 bases, the J end lost 0 bases, and 16 bases lay between the germline ends. CDR3 loop: CASTLGREYSNQPQHF. In nucleotides, the CDR3 is TGTGCCAGCACCCTCGGCAGGGAATATAGCAATCAGCCCCAGCATTTT.

The rearrangement links TRBV29-1 to TRBJ1-2; 9 nucleotides agree with TRBD1. The CDR3 is made up of 14 amino acids. V shed 6 bases and J 8 bases; nucleotides not matched to a gene: 13. Germline V gene lookup returns CDR1 SQVTM and CDR2 ANQGSEA. The CDR3 DNA reads TGCAGCGTCGGCCGGGGACAGGGTCTTGGAGGCTACACCTTC. Protein: CSVGRGQGLGGYTF.

The chain employs TRBV6-1 and TRBJ2-3; 9 nucleotides agree with TRBD1. The CDR3 has 14 amino acids. Germline V lookup: CDR1 MNHNS, CDR2 SASEGT. J gave up 4 bases and V 1 base, and 0 bases lay outside the gene matches. As DNA, the CDR3 is TGTGCCAGCAGTGAAGGACAGGGGGCAGATACGCAGTATTTT. Its translation: CASSEGQGADTQYF.

The genes are TRBV28 and TRBJ2-6; D ambiguous. The CDR3 runs to 15 residues. V was cut by 3 bases and J by 2 bases, with 8 bases left in between. Germline values: CDR1 MDHEN, CDR2 SYDVKM. The CDR3 nucleotides are TGTGCCAGCAGTTTTGTCCCCGCTGGGGCCAACGTCCTGACTTTC. It encodes CASSFVPAGANVLTF.

The V and J genes are TRBV20-1 and TRBJ2-3, with TRBD2 identical over 11 bases. The germline V gene has CDR1 DFQATT and CDR2 SNEGSKA (reference sequence). CDR3 length: 19 residues. V was pared by 3 bases and J by 2 bases, with 16 bases of the junction left unmatched. The CDR3 DNA is TGCAGTGCTAGTCCTACAGGTAGCGGGAGGGGGTACGACACAGATACGCAGTATTTT. This codes for CSASPTGSGRGYDTDTQYF.

The chain is built from TRBV5-1 and TRBJ2-3; D remains unclear. The CDR3 is 15 residues long. Germline-derived CDR1 and CDR2 are SGHRS and YFSETQ. V lost 5 bases to trimming and J lost 6 bases, with 19 bases between them. CDR3 DNA sequence: TGCGCCAGCAGTTTACCCCCAGCGAGTCCGGATACGCAGTATTTT. Residues: CASSLPPASPDTQYF.

The chain recombines TRBV28 with TRBJ1-6, with D unclear. Trimming took 3 bases from V and 10 from J, leaving 7 bases between them. Per the germline V gene, CDR1 is MDHEN and CDR2 is SYDVKM. CDR3 length: 12 amino acids. This CDR3 reads CASSLVESPLHF. The CDR3 nucleotides read TGTGCCAGCAGTTTGGTAGAATCACCCCTCCACTTT.

The J gene is TRBJ1-3, the V gene TRBV18; D unclear. V was shortened by 0 bases and J by 1 base, with 7 bases between the two germline ends. Germline-derived CDR1 and CDR2 are KGHSH and LQKENI. This CDR3 region has 15 residues. The CDR3 region is CASSPPQDSGNTIYF. CDR3 DNA: TGTGCCAGCTCACCACCGCAGGATTCTGGAAACACCATATATTTT.

This rearrangement joins TRBV5-5 to TRBJ2-7; 9 nucleotides line up with TRBD2. Germline loops: CDR1 SGHKS, CDR2 YYEKEE (reference sequence). V trimming: 3 bases; J trimming: 4 bases; junction bases outside the gene matches: 8. The CDR3 loop spans 15 amino acids. This chain's CDR3 is CASSSLGSGGYEQYF. CDR3 DNA: TGTGCCAGCAGCTCCCTAGGTAGCGGGGGATACGAGCAGTACTTC.

CDR3 sequence reads: CASSLRENPPNTEAFF. The CDR3 coding sequence is TGTGCCAGCAGCTTGCGGGAGAACCCCCCGAACACTGAAGCTTTCTTT. J is TRBJ1-1 and V is TRBV5-5; D unclear. Germline CDR1 and CDR2: SGHKS and YYEKEE (reference sequence). Trimming left V 1 base short and J 1 base short, with 14 bases between. The CDR3 covers 16 residues.

The chain couples TRBV29-1 to TRBJ1-1; 8 positions match TRBD1. Germline V lookup: CDR1 SQVTM, CDR2 ANQGSEA. The CDR3 runs to 14 residues. After removal of 5 bases from V and 3 bases from J, the junction contained 8 bases not matched to a gene. The CDR3 DNA reads as TGCAGCGTTTGCCCAGGGGGCGCGGACACTGAAGCTTTCTTT. Its translation is CSVCPGGADTEAFF. The whole variable domain, filled in from reference TRBV29-1 and TRBJ1-1, reads SAVISQKPSRDICQRGTSLTIQCQVDSQVTMMFWYRQQPGQSLTLIATANQGSEATYESGFVIDKFPISRPNLTFSTLTVSNMSPEDSSIYLCSVCPGGADTEAFFGQGTRLTVV.

The V call is TRBV5-1, the J call TRBJ1-6, with TRBD1 matching over 8 bases. The CDR3 is made up of 15 amino acids. J lost 5 bases, V lost 0 bases, and 1 base had no gene match. Germline values: CDR1 SGHRS, CDR2 YFSETQ. CDR3 sequence: CASSLEGQDNSPLHF. The CDR3 nucleotides are TGCGCCAGCAGCTTGGAGGGACAGGATAATTCACCCCTCCACTTT.

The chain couples TRBV4-2 to TRBJ2-7; TRBD2 aligns across 11 bases. This CDR3 has 16 amino acids. Looked up from germline, CDR1 is LGHNA and CDR2 is YNFKEQ. V was clipped by 0 bases and J by 4 bases; unmatched bases: 5. In DNA, the CDR3 is TGTGCCAGCAGCCAAGAGTTAGCGGGAGGGTTTTACGAGCAGTACTTC. This sequence encodes CASSQELAGGFYEQYF.

The V gene is TRBV11-3, the J gene TRBJ2-3; D is uncertain. The CDR3 spans 16 residues. With 1 base removed from V and 0 bases from J, the gap between germline ends came to 11 bases. Germline loops: CDR1 SGHNT, CDR2 YENEEA. In DNA form, the CDR3 reads TGTGCCAGCAGCTTAGGTACGCTGGGCAGCACAGATACGCAGTATTTT. Translating gives CASSLGTLGSTDTQYF. The full variable domain, completed using reference TRBV11-3 and TRBJ2-3, is EAGVVQSPRYKIIEKKQPVAFWCNPISGHNTLYWYLQNLGQGPELLIRYENEEAVDDSQLPKDRFSAERLKGVDSTLKIQPAELGDSAVYLCASSLGTLGSTDTQYFGPGTRLTVL.

The chain combines TRBV10-3 with TRBJ2-1; D is uncertain. With 3 bases removed from V and 5 bases from J, the gap between germline ends came to 17 bases. The CDR3 extends over 16 amino acids. Germline lookup yields CDR1 ENHRY and CDR2 SYGVKD. The CDR3 region is CAISERRVKVDNEQFF. The CDR3 DNA reads TGTGCCATCAGTGAAAGACGGGTTAAGGTGGACAATGAGCAGTTCTTC.

This clone is medium-sized by share. Mismatch with germline at one junction end may stem from a read error. Other DNA variants within this sample encode the same CDR3. The chain joins TRBV30 to TRBJ2-2; 10 bases agree with TRBD2. The CDR3 covers 16 residues. Germline V CDR1 and CDR2: GTSNPN, SVGIG (reference sequence). CDR3 coding DNA: TGTGCATGGAGTGTCCTAGCGGGAGACAACACCGGGGAGCTGTTTTTT. Its translation: CAWSVLAGDNTGELFF.

V gene TRBV9 combines with J gene TRBJ1-2; 12 bases fit TRBD1. Germline CDR1 is SGDLS and CDR2 is YYNGEE. The CDR3 is made up of 15 amino acids. Unmatched junction bases numbered 6, after V lost 4 bases and J lost 5 bases. DNA of the CDR3: TGTGCCAGCAGCTCGGGACAGGGGGCCCTATATGGCTACACCTTC. Translation gives CASSSGQGALYGYTF.

V and J are TRBV5-1 and TRBJ2-3, with 9 positions matching TRBD2. The V and J ends lost 6 bases and 6 bases, in that order; junction bases with no gene match: 8. Germline CDR1 SGHRS, CDR2 YFSETQ. The CDR3 contains 14 residues. In DNA, the CDR3 is TGCGCCAGCAATCCGGGACTAGCAATGGATACGCAGTATTTT. This gives the protein CASNPGLAMDTQYF.

The genes are TRBV7-2 and TRBJ1-1; a weak D match, TRBD1 (6 bases). Germline values: CDR1 SGHTA, CDR2 FQGNSA. Trimming left V 1 base short and J 2 bases short, with 8 bases between. CDR3 length equals 14 residues. CDR3 DNA sequence: TGTGCCAGCAGCTTAGACAGGGTTAACACTGAAGCTTTCTTT. As protein: CASSLDRVNTEAFF.

The chain carries TRBV28 and TRBJ2-7; 9 bases are a match to TRBD1. The CDR3 is 16 amino acids. Germline-derived CDR1 and CDR2 are MDHEN and SYDVKM. The V segment lost 3 bases and the J segment 2 bases; nucleotides outside the gene matches: 8. The DNA for the CDR3 is TGTGCCAGCAGTTTCAGGCGCGGACAGGGGACCTACGAGCAGTACTTC. Its protein product is CASSFRRGQGTYEQYF.